The 3 T cell receptor beta chains below were found in one sample sequenced in a study of control samples from healthy donors and cancer patients. Only in-frame clones appear in the TCRdb table, and some are missing; sequencing was by immunoSEQ multiplex PCR. This repertoire shows 90,000 to 130,000 clones, around 87% found once; its top ten account for 3.5% to 4.5%. The material sequenced was PBMCs. Receptor source: an older woman with lung cancer.

The V call is TRBV6-1, the J call TRBJ1-3; D is unclear. Germline CDR1 MNHNS, CDR2 SASEGT. This CDR3 is built from 15 residues. The V end lost 2 bases, the J end lost 6 bases, and 14 bases lay between the germline ends. The CDR3 reads CASSESAFLPNTIYF. The CDR3 DNA follows: TGTGCCAGCAGTGAATCGGCTTTCCTCCCAAACACCATATATTTT.

The chain couples TRBV20-1 to TRBJ2-7; D not certain. V lost 1 base and J 6 bases, leaving 7 bases between the germline ends. The CDR3 has 11 amino acids. CDR1 DFQATT and CDR2 SNEGSKA come from the germline V gene (reference sequence). CDR3 protein: CSARVLGEQYF. The CDR3 coding sequence is TGCAGTGCTAGAGTACTCGGCGAGCAGTACTTC.

This chain connects TRBV6-5 to TRBJ1-2, with D perhaps matching TRBD1 (5 bases). The CDR3 spans 13 residues. Germline CDR1 and CDR2: MNHEY and SVGAGI. V lost 8 bases, J lost 6 bases, and 16 bases lay in between. The CDR3 loop reads CASFGGGTDGYTF. The CDR3 DNA reads as TGTGCCAGCTTTGGGGGGGGTACGGATGGCTACACCTTC.